The subject of this entry is one T cell receptor (beta chain). Antigen unknown. No neoadjuvant therapy was given to the selected pancreatic ductal adenocarcinoma patients before their surgery. Assay: immunoSEQ multiplex PCR; the TCRdb copy retains only in-frame clones and omits some. The sample lists roughly 17,000 clones; around nine tenths were seen once. With 5 bases removed from V and 4 bases from J, the gap between germline ends came to 10 bases. Germline CDR1 and CDR2: SGHNT and YENEEA. CDR3 length: 13 residues. This sample is part of a study of T cells in pancreatic ductal adenocarcinoma. The study's findings and limits: No significant tumor-blood clonality difference; means were about 0.12 and 0.07. Enrichment of CD45RO+ effector over naive T cells in tumors may bias clonality. Tumor samples had fewer productive templates and about 8-fold fewer unique clonotypes than blood.

The TCR comes from a human donor with pancreatic ductal adenocarcinoma. J is TRBJ2-3 and V is TRBV11-3; D is unclear. The sequenced sample consisted of PBMCs. CDR3 amino acids: CASSPARPDTQYF. The CDR3 DNA reads TGTGCCAGCAGCCCCGCCAGGCCAGATACGCAGTATTTT. The whole variable domain, filled in from reference TRBV11-3 and TRBJ2-3, reads EAGVVQSPRYKIIEKKQPVAFWCNPISGHNTLYWYLQNLGQGPELLIRYENEEAVDDSQLPKDRFSAERLKGVDSTLKIQPAELGDSAVYLCASSPARPDTQYFGPGTRLTVL.